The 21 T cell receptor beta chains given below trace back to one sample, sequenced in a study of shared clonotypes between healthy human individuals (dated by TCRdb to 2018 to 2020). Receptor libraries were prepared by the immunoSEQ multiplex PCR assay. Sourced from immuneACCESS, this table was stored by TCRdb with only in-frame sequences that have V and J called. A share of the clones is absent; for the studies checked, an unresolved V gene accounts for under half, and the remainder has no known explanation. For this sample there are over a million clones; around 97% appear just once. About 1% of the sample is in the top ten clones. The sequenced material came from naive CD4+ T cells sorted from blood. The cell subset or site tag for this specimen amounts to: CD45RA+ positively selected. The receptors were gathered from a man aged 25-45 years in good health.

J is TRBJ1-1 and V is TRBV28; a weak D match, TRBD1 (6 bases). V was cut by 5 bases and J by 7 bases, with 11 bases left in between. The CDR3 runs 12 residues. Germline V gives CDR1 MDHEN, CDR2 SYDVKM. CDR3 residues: CASSRQVYEAFF. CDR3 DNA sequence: TGTGCCAGCAGTAGACAGGTATATGAAGCTTTCTTT. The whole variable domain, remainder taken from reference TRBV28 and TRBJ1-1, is DVKVTQSSRYLVKRTGEKVFLECVQDMDHENMFWYRQDPGLGLRLIYFSYDVKMKEKGDIPEGYSVSREKKERFSLILESASTNQTSMYLCASSRQVYEAFFGQGTRLTVV.

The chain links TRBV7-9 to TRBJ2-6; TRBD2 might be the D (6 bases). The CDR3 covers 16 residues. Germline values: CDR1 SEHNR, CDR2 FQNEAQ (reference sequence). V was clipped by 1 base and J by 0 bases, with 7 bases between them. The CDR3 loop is CASSLVGLSGANVLTF. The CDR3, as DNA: TGTGCCAGCAGCTTAGTGGGACTCTCTGGGGCCAACGTCCTGACTTTC. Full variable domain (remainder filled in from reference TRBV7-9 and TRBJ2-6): DTGVSQNPRHKITKRGQNVTFRCDPISEHNRLYWYRQTLGQGPEFLTYFQNEAQLEKSRLLSDRFSAERPKGSFSTLEIQRTEQGDSAMYLCASSLVGLSGANVLTFGAGSRLTVL.

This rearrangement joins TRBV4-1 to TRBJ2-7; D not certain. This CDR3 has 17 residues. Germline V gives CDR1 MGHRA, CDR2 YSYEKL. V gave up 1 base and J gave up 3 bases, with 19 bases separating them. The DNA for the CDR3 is TGCGCCAGCAGCCAAGGAAGTTGGGGTCGGCTGGACTACGAGCAGTACTTC. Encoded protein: CASSQGSWGRLDYEQYF.

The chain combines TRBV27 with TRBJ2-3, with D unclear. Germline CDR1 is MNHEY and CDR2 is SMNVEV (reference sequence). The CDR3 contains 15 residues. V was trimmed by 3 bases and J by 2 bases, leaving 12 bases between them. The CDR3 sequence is CASSLGYRATDTQYF. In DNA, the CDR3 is TGTGCCAGCAGTTTGGGGTATCGGGCCACAGATACGCAGTATTTT.

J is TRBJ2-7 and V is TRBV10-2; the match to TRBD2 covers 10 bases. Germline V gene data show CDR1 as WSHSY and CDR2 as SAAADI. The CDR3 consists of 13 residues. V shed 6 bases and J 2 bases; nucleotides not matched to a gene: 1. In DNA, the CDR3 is TGCGCCAGCAGAGCGGGAGGGACCTACGAGCAGTACTTC. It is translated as CASRAGGTYEQYF.

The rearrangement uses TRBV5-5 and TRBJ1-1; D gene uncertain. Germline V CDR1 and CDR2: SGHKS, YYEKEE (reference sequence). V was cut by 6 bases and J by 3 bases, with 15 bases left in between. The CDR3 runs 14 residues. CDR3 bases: TGTGCCAGCACCCTAGCGCTCTCTGACACTGAAGCTTTCTTT. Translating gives CASTLALSDTEAFF.

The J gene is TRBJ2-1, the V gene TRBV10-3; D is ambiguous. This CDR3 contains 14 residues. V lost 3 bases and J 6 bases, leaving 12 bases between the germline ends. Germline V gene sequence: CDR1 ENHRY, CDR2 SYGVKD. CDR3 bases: TGTGCCATCAGTGAACCAGTAAGTGGCAATGAGCAGTTCTTC. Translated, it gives CAISEPVSGNEQFF.

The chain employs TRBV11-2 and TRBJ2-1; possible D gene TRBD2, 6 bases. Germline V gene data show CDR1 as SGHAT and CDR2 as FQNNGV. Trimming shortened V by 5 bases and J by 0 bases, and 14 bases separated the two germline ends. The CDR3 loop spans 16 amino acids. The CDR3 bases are TGTGCCAGCAGCCTGGCGGGGCAGACCTCCTACAATGAGCAGTTCTTC. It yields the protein CASSLAGQTSYNEQFF.

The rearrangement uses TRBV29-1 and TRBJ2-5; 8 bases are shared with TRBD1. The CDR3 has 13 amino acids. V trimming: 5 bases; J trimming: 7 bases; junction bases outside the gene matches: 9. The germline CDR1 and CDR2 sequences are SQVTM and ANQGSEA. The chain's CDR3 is CSVTPGQAGTQYF. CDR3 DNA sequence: TGCAGCGTTACCCCGGGACAGGCTGGGACCCAGTACTTC.

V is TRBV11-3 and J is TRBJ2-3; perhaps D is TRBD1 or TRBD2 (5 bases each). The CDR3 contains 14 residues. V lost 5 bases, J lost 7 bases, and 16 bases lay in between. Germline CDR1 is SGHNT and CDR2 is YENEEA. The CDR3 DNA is TGTGCCAGCAGCCCCGGTTGGGGACCGAATACGCAGTATTTT. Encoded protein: CASSPGWGPNTQYF. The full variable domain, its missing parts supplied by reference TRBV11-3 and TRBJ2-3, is EAGVVQSPRYKIIEKKQPVAFWCNPISGHNTLYWYLQNLGQGPELLIRYENEEAVDDSQLPKDRFSAERLKGVDSTLKIQPAELGDSAVYLCASSPGWGPNTQYFGPGTRLTVL.

CDR3 in DNA: TGTGCCAGCAGCGCAGGGGACACTGAAGCTTTCTTT. This sequence encodes CASSAGDTEAFF. V is TRBV5-4 and J is TRBJ1-1; D is possibly TRBD1 (6 bases). V was cut by 4 bases and J by 3 bases, with 7 bases left in between. CDR3 length: 12 residues. Germline-derived CDR1 and CDR2 are SGHNT and YYREEE (reference sequence).

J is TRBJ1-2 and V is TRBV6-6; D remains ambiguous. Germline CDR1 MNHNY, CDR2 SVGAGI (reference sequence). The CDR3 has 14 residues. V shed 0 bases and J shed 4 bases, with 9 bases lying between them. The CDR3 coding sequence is TGTGCCAGCAGTTACTCGACCACAATCTATGGCTACACCTTC. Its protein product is CASSYSTTIYGYTF.

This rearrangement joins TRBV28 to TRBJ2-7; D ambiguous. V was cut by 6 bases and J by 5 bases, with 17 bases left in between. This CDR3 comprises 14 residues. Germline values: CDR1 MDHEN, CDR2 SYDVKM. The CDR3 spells CASSPSDRVHEQYF. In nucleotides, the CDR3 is TGTGCCAGCAGCCCCTCGGACCGGGTACACGAGCAGTACTTC.

DNA of the CDR3: TGTGCCAGCAGGCACGGACAGGGACTGACAGATACGCAGTATTTT. Translation gives CASRHGQGLTDTQYF. This chain connects TRBV6-5 to TRBJ2-3; 8 nucleotides align to TRBD1. The V and J ends lost 6 bases and 3 bases, in that order; junction bases with no gene match: 8. Germline CDR1 reads MNHEY; CDR2 reads SVGAGI. The CDR3 loop spans 15 amino acids.

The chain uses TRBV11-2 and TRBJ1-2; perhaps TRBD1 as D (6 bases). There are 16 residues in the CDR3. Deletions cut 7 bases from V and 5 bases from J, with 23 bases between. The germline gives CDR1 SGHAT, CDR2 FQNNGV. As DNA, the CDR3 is TGTGCCAGCACCCCATCCGCATCTCGGGGGACATATGGCTACACCTTC. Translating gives CASTPSASRGTYGYTF.

DNA for the CDR3: TGTGCCAGCACCGAAGGGGTGGTCTTCTCCTACAATGAGCAGTTCTTC. This gives the protein CASTEGVVFSYNEQFF. The chain joins TRBV2 to TRBJ2-1; D may be TRBD1 (5 bases). Germline V gene lookup returns CDR1 SNHLY and CDR2 FYNNEI. Trimming shortened V by 7 bases and J by 0 bases, and 16 bases separated the two germline ends. This CDR3 is built from 16 residues.

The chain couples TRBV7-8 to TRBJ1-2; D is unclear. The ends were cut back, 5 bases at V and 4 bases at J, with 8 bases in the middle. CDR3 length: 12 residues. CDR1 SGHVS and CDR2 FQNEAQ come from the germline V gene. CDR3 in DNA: TGTGCCAGCAGCATAACCACCTATGGCTACACCTTC. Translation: CASSITTYGYTF. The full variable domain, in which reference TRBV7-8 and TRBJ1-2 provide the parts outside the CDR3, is GAGVSQSPRYKVAKRGQDVALRCDPISGHVSLFWYQQALGQGPEFLTYFQNEAQLDKSGLPSDRFFAERPEGSVSTLKIQRTQQEDSAVYLCASSITTYGYTFGSGTRLTVV.

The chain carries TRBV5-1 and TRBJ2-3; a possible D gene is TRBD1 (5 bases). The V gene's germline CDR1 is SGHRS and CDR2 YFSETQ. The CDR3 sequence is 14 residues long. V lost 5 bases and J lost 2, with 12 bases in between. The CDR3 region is CASSRQGFTDTQYF. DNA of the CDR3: TGCGCCAGCAGTCGGCAGGGTTTCACAGATACGCAGTATTTT.

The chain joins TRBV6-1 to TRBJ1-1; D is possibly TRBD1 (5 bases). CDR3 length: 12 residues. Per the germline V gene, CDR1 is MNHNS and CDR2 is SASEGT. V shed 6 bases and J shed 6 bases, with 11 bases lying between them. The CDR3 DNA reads TGTGCCAGCAGACGTGTGGGGGCTGAAGCTTTCTTT. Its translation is CASRRVGAEAFF.

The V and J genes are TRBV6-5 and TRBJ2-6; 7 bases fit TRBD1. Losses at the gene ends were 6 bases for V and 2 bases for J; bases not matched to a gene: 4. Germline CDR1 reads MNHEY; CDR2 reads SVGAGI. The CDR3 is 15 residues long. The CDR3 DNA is TGTGCCAGCAGCTCAGACAGGGCTGGGGCCAACGTCCTGACTTTC. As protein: CASSSDRAGANVLTF.

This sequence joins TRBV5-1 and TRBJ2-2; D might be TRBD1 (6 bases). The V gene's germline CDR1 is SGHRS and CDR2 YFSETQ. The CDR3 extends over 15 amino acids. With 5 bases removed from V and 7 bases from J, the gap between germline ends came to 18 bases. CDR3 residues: CASREQGTPLGELFF. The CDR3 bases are TGCGCCAGCAGGGAACAGGGTACCCCTCTCGGGGAGCTGTTTTTT.